Included here is one T cell receptor (beta chain) sequence, with context. This specimen comes from a study of blood T cell repertoires in COVID-19. Across the study: From the United States, Italy and Spain came samples of acute and convalescent COVID-19. T cells, B-cell-depleted T cells, or PBMCs supplied cDNA or gDNA.

The table came from immunoSEQ multiplex PCR; TCRdb's copy has only in-frame clones and leaves some out. The data show tens of thousands of clones, roughly four fifths seen once. The CDR3 length is 14 residues. Germline CDR1 and CDR2: SGDLS and YYNGEE. The ends were cut back, 3 bases at V and 7 bases at J, with 16 bases in the middle. The receptor was derived from a man in his 60s with acute or convalescent COVID-19. This sequence joins TRBV9 and TRBJ1-2; D gene ambiguous. Sequencing input: peripheral blood. The CDR3 protein is CASSEGLAGSGYTF. As DNA, the CDR3 is TGTGCCAGCAGCGAGGGCTTAGCGGGCTCTGGCTACACCTTC.